The 20 T cell receptor beta chains below come from one sample, sequenced in a study of neoadjuvant nivolumab and ipilimumab in lung cancer. The assay was immunoSEQ multiplex PCR, and TCRdb's table has in-frame clones only and misses some. The sample comprises thousands of clones, around 77% of which are singletons, and roughly 3.2% rests with the top ten. Sequenced here: tumor tissue, sampled after neoadjuvant nivolumab, alone or with ipilimumab, at or shortly before surgery. These receptor sequences come from an adult with non-small cell lung cancer.

In this sample, this clone turned up once. The chain joins TRBV19 to TRBJ2-7; D remains ambiguous. The CDR3 sequence is 14 residues long. Deletions cut 5 bases from V and 0 bases from J, with 11 bases between. Germline CDR1 reads LNHDA; CDR2 reads SQIVND (reference sequence). CDR3 bases: TGTGCCAGTAGTCCGCAAACAGTCTCCTACGAGCAGTACTTC. It yields the protein CASSPQTVSYEQYF.

The chain employs TRBV5-1 and TRBJ2-4; TRBD1 matches at 7 bases. Trimming took 2 bases from V and 4 from J; bases not matched to a gene: 3. Per germline, CDR1 SGHRS and CDR2 YFSETQ. This CDR3 region has 14 residues. The CDR3 reads CASSFGGQKNIQYF. The CDR3 DNA is TGCGCCAGCAGCTTTGGGGGACAGAAAAACATTCAGTACTTC.

The chain is built from TRBV11-1 and TRBJ2-1; 11 nucleotides line up with TRBD2. After removal of 4 bases from V and 6 bases from J, the junction contained 11 bases not matched to a gene. Germline CDR1 reads SGHAT; CDR2 reads FQDESV (reference sequence). The CDR3 loop spans 17 amino acids. Here the CDR3 reads CASSSTHSGRGGNEQFF. The CDR3 bases are TGTGCCAGCAGCTCAACACATAGCGGGAGGGGGGGCAATGAGCAGTTCTTC. Together with reference TRBV11-1 and TRBJ2-1, the CDR3 gives the full variable domain: EAEVAQSPRYKITEKSQAVAFWCDPISGHATLYWYRQILGQGPELLVQFQDESVVDDSQLPKDRFSAERLKGVDSTLKIQPAELGDSAMYLCASSSTHSGRGGNEQFFGPGTRLTVL.

The chain combines TRBV30 with TRBJ2-3; D possibly corresponds to TRBD2 (5 bases). CDR3 length: 13 residues. V lost 3 bases, J lost 0 bases, and 7 bases lay in between. Germline V gene data show CDR1 as GTSNPN and CDR2 as SVGIG (reference sequence). The CDR3 sequence: CAWRSGSTDTQYF. CDR3 DNA sequence: TGTGCCTGGAGGAGCGGCAGCACAGATACGCAGTATTTT.

This rearrangement joins TRBV30 to TRBJ2-5, with a possible D match to TRBD2 (5 bases). The CDR3 sequence is 12 residues long. Trimming left V 3 bases short and J 3 bases short, with 8 bases between. CDR1 and CDR2 (germline): GTSNPN, SVGIG (reference sequence). The CDR3 sequence: CAWRTGKETQYF. For the CDR3, the DNA is TGTGCCTGGAGAACCGGGAAAGAGACCCAGTACTTC.

This clone has just a few counts. The chain recombines TRBV27 with TRBJ2-7, with TRBD2 identical over 11 bases. V lost 10 bases to trimming and J lost 2 bases; unmatched junction nucleotides: 7. CDR1 and CDR2 (germline): MNHEY, SMNVEV (reference sequence). The CDR3 contains 14 residues. The CDR3 DNA reads as TGTGCCACCAAAGAGGGACTAGCGGCCTACGAGCAGTACTTC. The encoded protein is CATKEGLAAYEQYF.

V is TRBV5-3 and J is TRBJ2-7; D possibly corresponds to TRBD1 (5 bases). TRBV5-3 belongs to the ORF category, with a function that is uncertain. The CDR3 loop spans 15 amino acids. Trimming took 4 bases from V and 2 from J, leaving 16 bases between them. The CDR3 DNA follows: TGTGCCAGAAGCATTGGCCAGGACAAGACCTACGAGCAGTACTTC. Encoded protein: CARSIGQDKTYEQYF.

The genes are TRBV7-2 and TRBJ2-3, with 7 bases lining up with TRBD1. CDR1 and CDR2 (germline): SGHTA, FQGNSA. V dropped 4 bases and J dropped 5; count of bases not matched to a gene: 6. This CDR3 comprises 14 residues. CDR3 DNA sequence: TGTGCCAGCAGCTCGAGGGGGCTGAGAGATACGCAGTATTTT. It codes for CASSSRGLRDTQYF.

The V gene is TRBV9, the J gene TRBJ2-7; 12 bases are a match to TRBD1. The germline gives CDR1 SGDLS, CDR2 YYNGEE. CDR3 size: 14 residues. The trim removed 5 bases at V and 5 bases at J, leaving 5 bases unmatched. The CDR3 reads CASSTGTGGHEQYF. The CDR3 DNA is TGTGCCAGCAGTACCGGGACAGGGGGCCACGAGCAGTACTTC.

This clone appeared a single time. The chain uses TRBV7-2 and TRBJ2-7; 13 bases line up with TRBD2. This CDR3 is 15 amino acids long. Germline V CDR1 and CDR2: SGHTA, FQGNSA. J lost 5 bases, V lost 0 bases, and 1 base had no gene match. CDR3 protein: CASSLALAGGDEQYF. The CDR3 bases are TGTGCCAGCAGCTTAGCACTAGCGGGAGGGGACGAGCAGTACTTC. Looking up the rest from reference TRBV7-2 and TRBJ2-7 gives the full variable domain: GAGVSQSPSNKVTEKGKDVELRCDPISGHTALYWYRQSLGQGLEFLIYFQGNSAPDKSGLPSDRFSAERTGGSVSTLTIQRTQQEDSAVYLCASSLALAGGDEQYFGPGTRLTVT.

A single count supports this clone. The chain uses TRBV7-9 and TRBJ1-3, with D uncertain. Per germline, CDR1 SEHNR and CDR2 FQNEAQ (reference sequence). This CDR3 spans 14 amino acids. Trimming cost V 1 base and J 0 bases, with 4 bases left between them. The CDR3 DNA follows: TGTGCCAGCAGCTTAGTGGCCTCTGGAAACACCATATATTTT. It is translated as CASSLVASGNTIYF. The variable domain in full, with the rest retrieved from reference TRBV7-9 and TRBJ1-3, is DTGVSQNPRHKITKRGQNVTFRCDPISEHNRLYWYRQTLGQGPEFLTYFQNEAQLEKSRLLSDRFSAERPKGSFSTLEIQRTEQGDSAMYLCASSLVASGNTIYFGEGSWLTVV.

This chain joins TRBV19 and TRBJ2-1; D is undetermined. Germline CDR1 and CDR2: LNHDA and SQIVND (reference sequence). The V end lost 5 bases, the J end lost 0 bases, and 14 bases lay between the germline ends. The CDR3 is made up of 16 amino acids. The CDR3 DNA reads as TGTGCCAGTAGTTGGGCCCTCCTAAGCTCCTACAATGAGCAGTTCTTC. Protein product: CASSWALLSSYNEQFF. Using reference TRBV19 and TRBJ2-1 for the parts outside the CDR3, the full variable domain is DGGITQSPKYLFRKEGQNVTLSCEQNLNHDAMYWYRQDPGQGLRLIYYSQIVNDFQKGDIAEGYSVSREKKESFPLTVTSAQKNPTAFYLCASSWALLSSYNEQFFGPGTRLTVL.

V usage is TRBV28 and J usage is TRBJ2-7, with D perhaps matching TRBD1 (9 bases). V was shortened by 5 bases and J by 5 bases, with 19 bases between the two germline ends. Germline CDR1 MDHEN, CDR2 SYDVKM. This CDR3 spans 15 amino acids. The CDR3 DNA sequence: TGTGCCAGCAGTCCGGGGGGGACAGGGCGCAACGAGCAGTACTTC. Protein sequence: CASSPGGTGRNEQYF. Variable domain in full (rest from reference TRBV28 and TRBJ2-7): DVKVTQSSRYLVKRTGEKVFLECVQDMDHENMFWYRQDPGLGLRLIYFSYDVKMKEKGDIPEGYSVSREKKERFSLILESASTNQTSMYLCASSPGGTGRNEQYFGPGTRLTVT.

This clone was seen more than once but under ten times. V and J are TRBV19 and TRBJ2-5; no clear D gene. The CDR3 loop spans 13 amino acids. Looked up from germline, CDR1 is LNHDA and CDR2 is SQIVND (reference sequence). Between the trimmed V and J ends, which lost 7 bases and 4 bases, there was a span of 13 bases. CDR3 in amino acids: CASTSDPGETQYF. The CDR3 DNA is TGTGCCAGTACCTCTGATCCTGGAGAGACCCAGTACTTC.

This clone came up once. The V gene is TRBV27, the J gene TRBJ1-2; no clear D gene. Trimming left V 0 bases short and J 10 bases short, with 15 bases between. From germline, CDR1 is MNHEY and CDR2 SMNVEV (reference sequence). The length of the CDR3 is 14 residues. The CDR3 protein is CASSLSGMGVDYTF. The CDR3, as DNA: TGTGCCAGCAGTTTATCGGGTATGGGAGTTGACTACACCTTC.

CDR3 sequence (DNA): TGTGCCAGCAGCCCCTCGGTGGTACCTGGAGATACGCAGTATTTT. Encoded protein: CASSPSVVPGDTQYF. The rearrangement links TRBV14 to TRBJ2-3; D call uncertain. CDR3 length: 15 amino acids. V lost 4 bases and J lost 5, with 16 bases in between. CDR1 is SGHDN, CDR2 FVKESK, per germline. Using reference TRBV14 and TRBJ2-3 for the parts outside the CDR3, the full variable domain is EAGVTQFPSHSVIEKGQTVTLRCDPISGHDNLYWYRRVMGKEIKFLLHFVKESKQDESGMPNNRFLAERTGGTYSTLKVQPAELEDSGVYFCASSPSVVPGDTQYFGPGTRLTVL.

The V and J genes are TRBV5-6 and TRBJ1-2; D is unclear. The CDR3 runs to 18 residues. Between the trimmed V and J ends, which lost 1 base and 1 base, there was a span of 20 bases. Germline CDR1 and CDR2: SGHDT and YYEEEE. As DNA, the CDR3 is TGTGCCAGCAGCTTGTCCGGCCAGGCCAACAGATATAACTATGGCTACACCTTC. Translating it yields CASSLSGQANRYNYGYTF.

The chain joins TRBV9 to TRBJ2-7; D remains ambiguous. V shed 0 bases and J shed 3 bases, with 13 bases lying between them. In germline, CDR1 is SGDLS, CDR2 YYNGEE. CDR3 length equals 15 residues. Written as DNA, the CDR3 is TGTGCCAGCAGCGTAGGCGGCAGGCCCCTCTACGAGCAGTACTTC. Amino acids: CASSVGGRPLYEQYF.

The chain is built from TRBV5-1 and TRBJ2-5; D is unclear. Per germline, CDR1 SGHRS and CDR2 YFSETQ. The CDR3 spans 15 residues. The V gene lost 6 bases and the J gene lost 0 bases, with 15 bases spanning the gap. This CDR3 is CASMLNGNYQETQYF. The CDR3 DNA is TGCGCCAGCATGCTCAACGGAAACTACCAAGAGACCCAGTACTTC.

Here the CDR3 reads CASSAQGATETQYF. In DNA, the CDR3 is TGCGCCAGCAGCGCACAGGGGGCGACGGAGACCCAGTACTTC. V usage is TRBV5-1 and J usage is TRBJ2-5; TRBD1 matches at 9 bases. Trimming cost V 4 bases and J 5 bases; bases outside gene matches: 6. CDR1 is SGHRS and CDR2 is YFSETQ in the germline V gene. The CDR3 consists of 14 residues.